The present TCR beta chain was sequenced within a study of high-grade serous ovarian cancer treatment subgroups (dated by TCRdb to the early 2020s). Some background on the complete study: On average, each sample produced around 15,000 sequencing reads and approximately 8,100 unique TCR beta rearrangements. Under a laparoscopic triage algorithm, patients with high-grade serous ovarian cancer were grouped by complete gross resection or by neoadjuvant chemotherapy response, and the study profiled the TCR beta repertoires of these patients. A cohort of approximately 30 patients was included: roughly ten with no residual disease after primary surgery (R0), roughly ten who were excellent NACT responders, and roughly ten who were poor NACT responders. One primary tumor sample and two metastatic tumor samples were contributed by each patient, so that roughly 82 samples were obtained in total. Paper-wide results and their limitations: Neoantigen level correlated positively with TCR clonal relatedness, and copy number variation and mutation load from whole-genome sequencing showed a positive trend with TCR clonal relatedness. Repertoire similarity between tumors of the same patient ranged about 0.1 to 0.79, whereas almost no similarity was seen between different patients. The TCR repertoire analyses centered on CDR3, and CDR1 and CDR2 were not analyzed. Because bulk tumor TCR sequencing provided no spatial information, insight into HGSC tumor complexity and diversity was limited.

Between the V and J ends, shortened by 1 base and 0 bases respectively, the junction contains 14 bases. The CDR3, from cysteine to phenylalanine, totals 18 residues. Left in the record is the CDR3 DNA by itself, 54 bases read in frame from the first base. CDR1 and CDR2, per the germline V gene (reference sequence), are SGHKS and YYEKEE. The tumor samples were collected prior to definitive surgery or chemotherapy. Genomic DNA was extracted by the MD Anderson Biospecimen Extraction Resource, and TCR sequencing was done by the MD Anderson Cancer Genomics Laboratory. The 75 to 95 tumor samples underwent high-throughput TCR profiling with ImmunoSEQ. The authors processed their data as follows. The repertoire diversity metrics included richness (unique productive sequences), clonality, evenness and relatedness, and the Bhattacharyya coefficient was used to measure similarity between samples. A sensitivity analysis excluded TCRs with fewer than two reads and gave consistent conclusions. TCRdb stores this immuneACCESS table with in-frame sequences only. Part of the clones is absent; in the studies checked, under half of the shortfall reflects unresolved V genes, and no reason is known for the rest. V, J and clone size reflect that table, while D and trimming were determined from the DNA. This sample holds roughly 20,000 clones; about 75% were observed only once. 6.4% of the sample belongs to the ten largest clones.

With respect to this clone: The antigen it recognizes is unknown. No much larger clone exists at a distance of one base, and base qualities are not known.

Material for sequencing was tumor tissue. The chain is assembled from TRBV5-5 and TRBJ2-6; no D gene call is confident. The receptor comes from a human donor with high-grade serous ovarian cancer. The DNA sequence follows: TGTGCCAGCAGCTTGAGGGTAGGGCTCAGCTCTGGGGCCAACGTCCTGACTTTC. Translated, it reads CASSLRVGLSSGANVLTF.